This TCR beta chain was sequenced for a study of alternative splicing in chronic myeloid leukemia remission (dated by TCRdb to the early 2020s). In the study overall: RNA sequencing was used to profile peripheral blood from chronic-phase CML patients at diagnosis and at remission, and the results were compared with those from healthy donors. Trizol was used to extract total RNA from peripheral blood mononuclear cells of diagnosis, remission and control samples. Several diagnostic specimens, together with matched remission specimens, were obtained from the RESIST (imatinib), ENESTxtnd (nilotinib) and PINNACLE (nilotinib plus pegylated interferon) trials. Nine CML samples, seven diagnostic and two matched remission, were obtained from the French Persistem study. The diagnostic specimens from the trials consisted of total leukocytes from peripheral blood collected in EDTA. Median ages of 54 years at diagnosis, about 59 at remission and roughly 34 for healthy controls were recorded. In terms of female/male counts, the diagnosis samples were 11/5, the remission samples were 8/3 and the controls were 2/4. Summary of the overall study and its limitations: Blood cell composition varied strongly between timepoints, moving from enrichment of myeloid progenitors at diagnosis to enrichment of mature lymphoid cells at remission. At remission, blood cell composition was found to be reconfigured to resemble that of lymphoid cell-enriched normal controls.

Library preparation was by bulk RNA-seq. The TruSeq Stranded RNA sample prep kit was used to generate libraries of poly-A-enriched mRNA from an input of approximately 0.9 ug total RNA. Paired-end sequencing was carried out on a HiSeq 2500, and each sample was sequenced in triplicate. RNA-seq read length was 125 nucleotides per mate. Per the source publication's procedure: Reads were trimmed and aligned to hg38 using STAR v2.7, and quality control was performed with FASTQC, RSeQC and multiqc. Salmon 0.14.1 was used to quantify gene expression levels as transcripts per million (TPM). Principal component analysis suggested that trial, library batch, sequencing batch, treatment regimen and sex did not drive transcriptomic profiles. Once TCRdb had reprocessed the reads, it stored one entry per CDR3 protein sequence and supplied no DNA. The V and J calls come from TCRdb's annotation, not from the publication. This specimen's table enumerates approximately 70 distinct CDR3 sequences.

Taken with the paper, the label for time point translates to: chronic-phase CML before TKI therapy (screening/day 1). Fewer than 20 CML patients made up the patient cohort, and matched post-remission samples were retrieved for a subset of those patients. Concerning this clonotype: What this receptor recognizes is not known.

The CDR3 spans 15 residues, from the cysteine through the phenylalanine. Only the protein is on record. From a lookup of the germline V gene, CDR1 and CDR2 are MNHNS and SASEGT. The V and J genes are TRBV6-1 and TRBJ1-4; TCRdb indicates TRBD1, and absent DNA this call remains unverified. The clonotype originates from an adult with chronic myeloid leukemia. This sample comprised PBMCs or total blood leukocytes (not recorded which), obtained at diagnosis. This receptor has the CDR3 CASSTDRGLNEKLFF.